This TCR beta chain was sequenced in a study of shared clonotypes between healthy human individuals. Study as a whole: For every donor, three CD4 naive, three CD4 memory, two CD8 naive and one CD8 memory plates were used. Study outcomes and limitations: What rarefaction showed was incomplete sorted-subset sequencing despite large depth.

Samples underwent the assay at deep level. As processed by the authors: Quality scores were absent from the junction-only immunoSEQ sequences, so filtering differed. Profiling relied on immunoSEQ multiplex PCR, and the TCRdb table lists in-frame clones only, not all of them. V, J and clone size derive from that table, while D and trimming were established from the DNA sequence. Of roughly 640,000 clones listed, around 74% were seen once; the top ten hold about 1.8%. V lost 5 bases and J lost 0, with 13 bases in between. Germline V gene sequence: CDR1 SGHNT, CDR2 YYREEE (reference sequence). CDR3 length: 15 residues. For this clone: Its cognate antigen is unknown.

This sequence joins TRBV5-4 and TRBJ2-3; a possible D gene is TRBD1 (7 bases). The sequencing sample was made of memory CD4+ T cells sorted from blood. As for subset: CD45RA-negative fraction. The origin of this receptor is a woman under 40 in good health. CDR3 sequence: CASSLQGTSTDTQYF. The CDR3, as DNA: TGTGCCAGCAGTTTACAGGGGACTAGCACAGATACGCAGTATTTT.